This T cell receptor beta chain was captured by sequencing in a study of blood T cell repertoires in COVID-19. About the study: Acute and convalescent COVID-19 samples came from the United States, Italy and Spain. PBMCs, B-cell-depleted T cells, or T cells provided the cDNA or gDNA that made up the material.

The ends lost 6 bases at V and 9 bases at J; junction bases unmatched: 7. The CDR3 is 14 amino acids. The germline gives CDR1 LNHDA, CDR2 SQIVND (reference sequence). How the authors handled the data: Estimates of nucleated cell counts were drawn from the amplification of reference gene primers. Some clones are missing from TCRdb's copy, which holds only in-frame ones; the method was immunoSEQ multiplex PCR. V, J and clone size derive from that table, while D and trimming were established from the DNA sequence. The table includes hundreds of thousands of clones, about 91% detected once. The TCR sequence derives from a woman aged 18-35 years who had recovered from COVID-19. The chain couples TRBV19 to TRBJ1-6, with 8 bases identical to TRBD1. Sample: PBMCs or T cells enriched from blood (not recorded which). CDR3 loop: CASSTTGGGSPLHF. The CDR3 nucleotides are TGTGCCAGTAGCACTACAGGGGGGGGTTCACCCCTCCACTTT.